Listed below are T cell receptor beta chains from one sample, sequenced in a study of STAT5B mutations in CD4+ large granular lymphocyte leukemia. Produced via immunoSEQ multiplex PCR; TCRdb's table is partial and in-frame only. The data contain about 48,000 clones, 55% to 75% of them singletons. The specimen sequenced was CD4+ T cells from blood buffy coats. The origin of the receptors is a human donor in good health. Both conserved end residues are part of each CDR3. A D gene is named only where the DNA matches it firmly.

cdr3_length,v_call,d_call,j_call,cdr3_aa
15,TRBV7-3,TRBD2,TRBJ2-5,CASSFGTSLGETQYF
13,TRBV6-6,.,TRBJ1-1,CASSYGMNTEAFF
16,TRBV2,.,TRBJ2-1,CASSDGGGGFYNEQFF
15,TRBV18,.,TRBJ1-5,CASSPTDGILWPQHF
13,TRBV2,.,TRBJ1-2,CASSGTSNYGYTF
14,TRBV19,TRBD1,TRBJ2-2,CASSSQGDTGELFF
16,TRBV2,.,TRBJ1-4,CASSEGNTGPGEKLFF
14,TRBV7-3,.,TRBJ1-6,CASSSGAYNSPLHF
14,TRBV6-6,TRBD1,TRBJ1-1,CASSLTGGITEAFF
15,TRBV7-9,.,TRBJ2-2,CASSWTVSGTGELFF
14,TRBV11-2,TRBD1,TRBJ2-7,CASSLQGAIVEQYF
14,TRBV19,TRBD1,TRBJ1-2,CASTRQGVDYGYTF